A single sample gave rise to the 15 T cell receptor beta chains below, sequenced in a study of early T cells in non-severe SARS-CoV-2 infection. MiXCR was run by TCRdb on the 5' RACE reads, yielding one entry per CDR3 protein. The sample includes some 45,000 distinct CDR3 sequences, about 4% seen only once; the top ten take about 3%. The material sequenced was whole blood. The receptors come from an adult who was a healthcare worker with PCR-confirmed SARS-CoV-2 infection or an uninfected control (not recorded which).

This clonotype came up many times. V gene TRBV18 combines with J gene TRBJ2-3, with 7 bases that match TRBD1. Germline V lookup: CDR1 KGHSH, CDR2 LQKENI. The CDR3 is made up of 16 amino acids. V dropped 2 bases and J dropped 3; count of bases not matched to a gene: 8. The CDR3 DNA is TGTGCCAGCTCACCAGAGAGAAGGGGGCTTACAGATACGCAGTATTTT. Translating gives CASSPERRGLTDTQYF.

The rearrangement links TRBV29-1 to TRBJ2-7; possibly TRBD1 for D (7 bases). The CDR3 spans 13 residues. Trimming left V 6 bases short and J 10 bases short, with 22 bases between. From germline, CDR1 is SQVTM and CDR2 ANQGSEA. DNA for the CDR3: TGCAGCGTCCAAACAATTTCAGGGGGGAGACAGTACTTC. Translated: CSVQTISGGRQYF.

The table lists this clonotype with many counts. V and J are TRBV28 and TRBJ1-5; a possible D gene is TRBD1 (6 bases). Per the germline V gene, CDR1 is MDHEN and CDR2 is SYDVKM. With 5 bases removed from V and 4 bases from J, the gap between germline ends came to 12 bases. This CDR3 region has 14 residues. The CDR3 reads CASSPGQRNQPQHF. The CDR3 DNA reads TGTGCCAGCAGTCCCGGACAGCGGAATCAGCCCCAGCATTTT.

This clonotype came up many times. V is TRBV12-3 or TRBV12-4 and J is TRBJ2-1, with TRBD1 matching 12 bases. The V gene end was trimmed by 0 bases and the J gene end by 10 bases; junction bases not matched to a gene: 4. There are 15 residues in the CDR3. CDR3 region: CASSLAGTGGGEQFF. The CDR3 DNA sequence: TGTGCCAGCAGTTTAGCGGGGACAGGGGGCGGAGAGCAGTTCTTC.

This clonotype was observed many times. The rearrangement links TRBV10-3 to TRBJ2-7; 7 bases line up with TRBD1. Trimming at V came to 4 bases and at J to 2 bases, leaving 5 bases not matched to a gene. The CDR3 has 14 amino acids. Germline V gene lookup returns CDR1 ENHRY and CDR2 SYGVKD. The CDR3 region has the DNA TGTGCCATCAGTGCTGGGACAGCGACCTACGAGCAGTACTTC. Protein product: CAISAGTATYEQYF.

This clonotype showed up many times. The genes are TRBV6-6 and TRBJ1-1; D gene unclear. Between the trimmed V and J ends, which lost 5 bases and 6 bases, there was a span of 13 bases. Germline loops: CDR1 MNHNY, CDR2 SVGAGI (reference sequence). The CDR3 sequence is 13 residues long. The CDR3 loop is CASSISTESEAFF. Here the CDR3 DNA reads TGTGCCAGCAGTATCTCTACAGAATCTGAAGCTTTCTTT.

This clonotype was counted ten times or more. V usage is TRBV5-1 and J usage is TRBJ2-5; no definite D call. V was cut by 0 bases and J by 3 bases, with 9 bases left in between. In germline, CDR1 is SGHRS, CDR2 YFSETQ. The CDR3 sequence is 14 residues long. The CDR3, as DNA: TGCGCCAGCAGCTTGGCTGGGCGAAAAGAGACCCAGTACTTC. This encodes CASSLAGRKETQYF. Complete variable domain (other parts from reference TRBV5-1 and TRBJ2-5): KAGVTQTPRYLIKTRGQQVTLSCSPISGHRSVSWYQQTPGQGLQFLFEYFSETQRNKGNFPGRFSGRQFSNSRSEMNVSTLELGDSALYLCASSLAGRKETQYFGPGTRLLVL.

This clonotype has only a few counts. This sequence joins TRBV7-9 and TRBJ2-3; D is perhaps TRBD1 (6 bases). Trimming pared 5 bases from V and 0 bases from J, leaving 15 bases between. The germline gives CDR1 SEHNR, CDR2 FQNEAQ (reference sequence). The CDR3 length is 16 residues. The CDR3 DNA follows: TGTGCCAGCAGCGGCCCGACAGGTCTCAGCACAGATACGCAGTATTTT. It codes for CASSGPTGLSTDTQYF.

This clonotype was detected many times. The rearrangement joins TRBV4-1 to TRBJ2-1, with 7 bases that match TRBD2. The CDR3 is made up of 14 amino acids. Trimming took 6 bases from V and 2 from J; bases not matched to a gene: 4. Germline V gives CDR1 MGHRA, CDR2 YSYEKL. The chain's CDR3 is CASRGSGTYNEQFF. The CDR3 DNA reads TGCGCCAGCAGAGGCAGCGGGACCTACAATGAGCAGTTCTTC.

This clonotype was observed at least ten times. The rearrangement joins TRBV4-1 to TRBJ2-7; the D call may be TRBD1 or TRBD2 (7 bases each). The germline gives CDR1 MGHRA, CDR2 YSYEKL. The CDR3 length is 15 residues. V was cut by 5 bases and J by 3 bases, with 17 bases left in between. The CDR3 DNA follows: TGCGCCAGCAGCGAACCCCAGGGGGGGGTCTACGAGCAGTACTTC. Residues: CASSEPQGGVYEQYF.

This clonotype was seen repeatedly, ten times or more. The chain employs TRBV24-1 and TRBJ2-1, with unresolved D. The V gene lost 0 bases and the J gene lost 8 bases, with 7 bases spanning the gap. Germline V gives CDR1 KGHDR, CDR2 SFDVKD. The CDR3 contains 13 residues. CDR3 in DNA: TGTGCCACCAGTGATTTGCGTTCAGATGAGCAGTTCTTC. This encodes CATSDLRSDEQFF.

There are many counts of this clonotype. The chain recombines TRBV5-5 with TRBJ2-5; 9 bases align to TRBD2. This CDR3 has 14 amino acids. CDR1 is SGHKS, CDR2 YYEKEE, per germline (reference sequence). The junction had 5 bases not matched to a gene; V was cut back by 4 bases and J by 4 bases. CDR3 in amino acids: CASSRGTSRETQYF. In DNA form, the CDR3 reads TGTGCCAGCAGCAGAGGGACTAGCCGAGAGACCCAGTACTTC.

This clonotype was detected many times. The chain employs TRBV4-1 and TRBJ2-3, with 7 bases matching TRBD1. Per the germline V gene, CDR1 is MGHRA and CDR2 is YSYEKL. The CDR3 extends over 17 amino acids. The trim removed 2 bases at V and 8 bases at J, leaving 16 bases unmatched. In DNA, the CDR3 is TGCGCCAGCAGCCAATCGCGGACAGGCTCAAGACCGGGTACGCAGTATTTT. This gives the protein CASSQSRTGSRPGTQYF.

The chain combines TRBV6-6 with TRBJ1-3, with D unclear. V was trimmed by 8 bases and J by 3 bases, leaving 14 bases between them. Germline lookup yields CDR1 MNHNY and CDR2 SVGAGI (reference sequence). The CDR3 is made up of 14 amino acids. This CDR3 reads CASWASLGGNTIYF. The CDR3, as DNA: TGTGCCAGCTGGGCCAGCCTCGGTGGAAACACCATATATTTT.

This clonotype was observed at least ten times. V and J are TRBV20-1 and TRBJ2-1; 10 bases line up with TRBD2. V shed 2 bases, J shed 4 bases, and the junction held 11 bases outside the gene matches. This CDR3 spans 17 amino acids. Germline CDR1 and CDR2: DFQATT and SNEGSKA (reference sequence). The CDR3 protein is CSARPPSGGLIYNEQFF. The CDR3 nucleotides are TGCAGTGCTAGACCCCCTAGCGGGGGACTAATATACAATGAGCAGTTCTTC.